Following are 5 T cell receptor beta chains from one sample sequenced in a study of blood T cells in healthy people across ages. Next came a second PCR, run for about 6 to 12 cycles, which used a sample-barcoded 5' primer along with a J-beta primer mix. TCRdb ran MiXCR on the 5' RACE reads and lists one entry per CDR3 protein. This table has around 850,000 distinct CDR3 sequences, approximately 35% appearing once. Specimen: blood. Every receptor here comes from a man between 18 and 35 years old in good health.

There are a few counts of this clonotype. CDR3 sequence: CSAAEEGTQYF. The CDR3 DNA reads TGCAGTGCTGCTGAAGAGGGTACGCAGTATTTT. The chain carries TRBV20-1 and TRBJ2-3; possible D gene TRBD2, 5 bases. The V end lost 5 bases, the J end lost 8 bases, and 11 bases lay between the germline ends. Germline values: CDR1 DFQATT, CDR2 SNEGSKA (reference sequence). The CDR3 is 11 amino acids.

This clonotype has just a few counts. V gene TRBV6-5 combines with J gene TRBJ1-2; possibly TRBD1 for D (6 bases). The CDR3 has 15 amino acids. Germline values: CDR1 MNHEY, CDR2 SVGAGI. Between the trimmed V and J ends, which lost 0 bases and 3 bases, there was a span of 11 bases. Here the CDR3 DNA reads TGTGCCAGCAGTTACTCGGGGGGCGTCGACTATGGCTACACCTTC. Amino acid sequence: CASSYSGGVDYGYTF.

This clonotype was seen once. A much larger clone differs by one base, so this may be a read error. This chain links TRBV12-3 or TRBV12-4 with TRBJ1-1; D is possibly TRBD1 (5 bases). There are 12 residues in the CDR3. Trimming shortened V by 6 bases and J by 7 bases, and 12 bases separated the two germline ends. CDR3 bases: TGTGCCAGCAGCCCAGGGTTTCGTGAAGCTTTCTTT. This sequence encodes CASSPGFREAFF.

This clonotype was recorded at least ten times. The rearrangement joins TRBV20-1 to TRBJ2-3; D unclear. Per germline, CDR1 DFQATT and CDR2 SNEGSKA (reference sequence). V was pared by 3 bases and J by 0 bases, with 10 bases between. The CDR3 sequence is 14 residues long. The CDR3 loop reads CSASGGPSTDTQYF. The CDR3 DNA reads TGCAGTGCTAGCGGCGGCCCTAGCACAGATACGCAGTATTTT.

This clonotype has more than one count but fewer than ten. The chain carries TRBV20-1 and TRBJ2-1; D perhaps matches TRBD1 (7 bases). CDR1 is DFQATT and CDR2 is SNEGSKA in the germline V gene (reference sequence). The CDR3 totals 16 residues. The germline V and J ends were trimmed by 3 bases and 0 bases, with 15 bases remaining between them. The CDR3 spells CSASLRQGGSYNEQFF. The CDR3 DNA reads as TGCAGTGCTAGTCTGCGACAGGGAGGCTCCTACAATGAGCAGTTCTTC.